These 9 T cell receptor beta chains were all obtained from the same sample, sequenced in a study of cytomegalovirus exposure and HLA in healthy donors (dated by TCRdb to 2016 to 2017). Receptor amplification or capture employed the immunoSEQ multiplex PCR assay. For the multiplex PCR, a mixture combining 60 forward primers for TCR Vbeta segments and 13 reverse primers for TCR Jbeta segments was used. The table comes from immuneACCESS by way of TCRdb, which keeps in-frame sequences with V and J called. Part of the clones is missing from these tables; in studies checked, under half for an unresolved V gene and the rest for unknown reasons. For this sample there are tens of thousands of clones; about 81% appear just once. Roughly 51% of the sample lies in the top ten. The sequencing input was PBMCs. The receptors were sampled from a man between 50 and 59 years old in good health and CMV-seropositive.

The chain has TRBV5-1 and TRBJ2-7; D is unclear. The germline V gene has CDR1 SGHRS and CDR2 YFSETQ. CDR3 size: 13 residues. The V end was cut by 0 bases, the J end by 3 bases, with 7 bases between. CDR3 sequence (DNA): TGCGCCAGCAGCTTGGACGCCTACTACGAGCAGTACTTC. Translation: CASSLDAYYEQYF. The whole variable domain, remainder taken from reference TRBV5-1 and TRBJ2-7, is KAGVTQTPRYLIKTRGQQVTLSCSPISGHRSVSWYQQTPGQGLQFLFEYFSETQRNKGNFPGRFSGRQFSNSRSEMNVSTLELGDSALYLCASSLDAYYEQYFGPGTRLTVT.

This clone was counted once. The rearrangement uses TRBV7-2 and TRBJ2-5; 8 positions match TRBD2. Germline V gene sequence: CDR1 SGHTA, CDR2 FQGNSA. This CDR3 is built from 14 residues. Trimming cost V 5 bases and J 2 bases; bases outside gene matches: 4. The CDR3 sequence is CASSPGGAQETQYF. DNA for the CDR3: TGTGCCAGCAGCCCCGGGGGGGCACAAGAGACCCAGTACTTC.

This chain links TRBV30 with TRBJ2-7; 7 nucleotides agree with TRBD1. Germline CDR1 reads GTSNPN; CDR2 reads SVGIG (reference sequence). The CDR3 is 13 residues long. Trimming cost V 3 bases and J 2 bases; bases outside gene matches: 4. Here the CDR3 reads CAWSADRAYEQYF. For the CDR3, the DNA is TGTGCCTGGAGCGCTGACAGGGCCTACGAGCAGTACTTC.

The rearrangement uses TRBV28 and TRBJ2-3, with TRBD2 matching over 8 bases. Germline loops: CDR1 MDHEN, CDR2 SYDVKM. Trimming at V came to 5 bases and at J to 4 bases, leaving 2 bases not matched to a gene. The length of the CDR3 is 13 residues. CDR3 sequence: CASSPAGADTQYF. The CDR3 DNA follows: TGTGCCAGCAGTCCAGCGGGGGCAGATACGCAGTATTTT.

The chain joins TRBV6-5 to TRBJ2-7; D possibly corresponds to TRBD1 (6 bases). This CDR3 has 14 amino acids. Germline-derived CDR1 and CDR2 are MNHEY and SVGAGI. V was clipped by 2 bases and J by 4 bases, with 12 bases between them. In DNA form, the CDR3 reads TGTGCCAGCAGTTACGAGACAGGATCTTACGAGCAGTACTTC. Translating gives CASSYETGSYEQYF.

V usage is TRBV19 and J usage is TRBJ1-1, with a weak D call TRBD1 (6 bases). CDR3 size: 14 residues. The V end was cut by 8 bases, the J end by 1 base, with 14 bases between. Germline-derived CDR1 and CDR2 are LNHDA and SQIVND (reference sequence). The CDR3 reads CASSQGSANTEAFF. DNA of the CDR3: TGTGCCAGTTCTCAGGGGAGCGCGAACACTGAAGCTTTCTTT.

This rearrangement joins TRBV10-3 to TRBJ1-6; 11 positions agree with TRBD1. The CDR3 covers 15 residues. Germline V CDR1 and CDR2: ENHRY, SYGVKD. The ends lost 6 bases at V and 10 bases at J; junction bases unmatched: 8. CDR3 in amino acids: CAISQPGTGGSPLHF. The CDR3 DNA follows: TGTGCCATCAGCCAACCCGGGACAGGGGGATCACCCCTCCACTTT.

This clone has only a few counts. This sequence joins TRBV5-5 and TRBJ2-2; 7 positions agree with TRBD1. CDR1 SGHKS and CDR2 YYEKEE come from the germline V gene (reference sequence). The CDR3 covers 14 residues. V was pared by 4 bases and J by 5 bases, with 5 bases of the junction left unmatched. The CDR3 nucleotides are TGTGCCAGCAGCACAGACAGGGTGACCGGGGAGCTGTTTTTT. It is translated as CASSTDRVTGELFF.

The rearrangement uses TRBV4-1 and TRBJ2-3; 8 positions agree with TRBD2. The V and J ends lost 4 bases and 1 base, in that order; junction bases with no gene match: 10. The CDR3 contains 17 residues. Germline CDR1 MGHRA, CDR2 YSYEKL. The CDR3, as DNA: TGCGCCAGCAGCCCCTTGGCCGGGGGGGCTCGCACAGATACGCAGTATTTT. It translates to CASSPLAGGARTDTQYF.